This TCR beta chain was sequenced for a study of T cell changes during pregnancy in multiple sclerosis. J was trimmed by 2 bases and V by 6 bases; bases with no gene match: 3. Germline loops: CDR1 MNHEY, CDR2 SMNVEV (reference sequence). This CDR3 has 14 residues. This table comes from immunoSEQ multiplex PCR, and its TCRdb copy is limited to in-frame clones, with some not included. Found here are roughly 49,000 clones, 80% to 95% of them singletons; the top ten hold roughly 3.7%. The V gene is TRBV27, the J gene TRBJ1-5, with TRBD1 identical over 8 bases. This sample comprised CD8+ T cells from peripheral blood mononuclear cells, obtained after pregnancy. This receptor was taken from a female donor with multiple sclerosis, enrolled in a pregnancy study. The CDR3 loop reads CASSQGAGNQPQHF. CDR3 coding DNA: TGTGCCAGCAGCCAGGGGGCTGGCAATCAGCCCCAGCATTTT.